This is a list of T cell receptor beta chains from one sample in a study of blood T cell repertoires in COVID-19. Using immunoSEQ multiplex PCR, the repertoire was profiled, and TCRdb retains in-frame clones only, with some absent. The data contain about 120,000 clones, around 86% of them seen just once; the ten biggest clones take up roughly 12%. The sample taken for sequencing was peripheral blood. These receptors all come from a man aged 55 to 70 with acute or convalescent COVID-19. CDR3s include the opening cysteine and the closing phenylalanine or tryptophan. D genes are given only for firm matches. A clone size is listed for some rows: how often the clone was seen (once, few, many), or a class if it is expanded.

j_gene	v_gene	d_gene	abundance	CDR3aa	CDR3nt
TRBJ2-7	TRBV5-1	TRBD2	once	CASRRGTSGSGQYF	TGCGCCAGCCGACGAGGGACTAGCGGGAGCGGCCAGTACTTC
TRBJ2-5	TRBV4-1	TRBD2	-	CASSQDPGGSPTQYF	TGCGCCAGCAGCCAAGATCCGGGAGGGTCCCCGACCCAGTACTTC
TRBJ2-1	TRBV24-1	-	-	CATSNPTPTDNEQFF	TGTGCCACCAGTAACCCCACTCCCACCGACAATGAGCAGTTCTTC
TRBJ2-7	TRBV5-1	TRBD1	-	CASSLGQDYEQYF	TGCGCCAGCAGCCTCGGACAGGACTACGAGCAGTACTTC
TRBJ2-7	TRBV5-1	-	-	CASSTTPTGEQYF	TGCGCCAGCAGTACTACTCCTACTGGTGAGCAGTACTTC
TRBJ2-1	TRBV5-1	TRBD1	-	CASSLGQGLSRVQFF	TGCGCCAGCAGCTTGGGACAGGGATTGTCCCGTGTGCAGTTCTTC
TRBJ1-1	TRBV19	-	few	CASSTLDAGSPEAFF	TGTGCCAGTAGTACCCTAGACGCAGGGTCCCCTGAAGCTTTCTTT
TRBJ2-7	TRBV27	-	few	CASSSGGQLYEQYF	TGTGCCAGCAGCTCAGGGGGGCAGCTCTACGAGCAGTACTTC
TRBJ2-7	TRBV5-1	TRBD1	once	CASSPDRGFHEQYF	TGCGCCAGCAGCCCGGACAGGGGGTTCCACGAGCAGTACTTC
TRBJ1-6	TRBV15	TRBD1	-	CATSKGTGANSPLHF	TGTGCCACCAGCAAAGGGACAGGGGCTAATTCACCCCTCCACTTT
TRBJ1-5	TRBV20-1	-	many	CSASPDQPQHF	TGCAGTGCTAGCCCCGATCAGCCCCAGCATTTT
TRBJ1-5	TRBV27	-	-	CASSLQGRYSNQPQHF	TGTGCCAGCAGCCTACAGGGTCGCTATAGCAATCAGCCCCAGCATTTT
TRBJ1-1	TRBV24-1	-	-	CATRSTGNTEAFF	TGTGCCACCAGATCCACAGGCAACACTGAAGCTTTCTTT
TRBJ2-5	TRBV7-9	-	-	CASSFSFGGGGETQYF	TGTGCCAGCAGCTTTAGTTTCGGGGGAGGGGGAGAGACCCAGTACTTC
TRBJ2-5	TRBV28	-	-	CASSGGSQETQYF	TGTGCCAGCTCCGGGGGAAGCCAAGAGACCCAGTACTTC
TRBJ1-1	TRBV12-3/TRBV12-4	-	-	CASSSDRSAAFF	TGTGCCAGCAGTTCCGACCGCAGCGCAGCTTTCTTT
TRBJ1-5	TRBV5-1	-	-	CASSSDGNQPQHF	TGCGCCAGCAGCTCTGACGGGAATCAGCCCCAGCATTTT
TRBJ1-1	TRBV5-1	TRBD1	-	CASSLVIGTGLPAFF	TGCGCCAGCAGCTTGGTTATTGGGACAGGGTTGCCAGCTTTCTTT
TRBJ1-6	TRBV5-1	-	-	CASSLAGQSYNSPLHF	TGCGCCAGCAGCTTGGCCGGACAGTCTTATAATTCACCCCTCCACTTT
TRBJ2-3	TRBV6-6	TRBD1	-	CASRNGTGPSTDTQYF	TGTGCCAGCAGAAACGGGACAGGACCTAGCACAGATACGCAGTATTTT
TRBJ2-1	TRBV20-1	-	-	CSGNLVGEQFF	TGCAGTGGCAACTTAGTGGGCGAGCAGTTCTTC
TRBJ1-1	TRBV28	TRBD1	few	CASSSGTGDYTEAFF	TGTGCCAGCAGTTCCGGGACAGGGGACTACACTGAAGCTTTCTTT
TRBJ2-5	TRBV28	TRBD1	-	CASSFSGTGARETQYF	TGTGCCAGCAGTTTTAGCGGGACAGGGGCGAGGGAGACCCAGTACTTC
TRBJ1-1	TRBV5-1	-	-	CASRYRVDTEAFF	TGCGCCAGCAGGTACAGGGTAGACACTGAAGCTTTCTTT
TRBJ1-3	TRBV9	TRBD1	-	CASSVGSGDRPLLGNTIYF	TGTGCCAGCAGCGTAGGATCGGGGGACAGGCCTCTACTTGGAAACACCATATATTTT
TRBJ2-3	TRBV19	-	-	CASSIGRDTQYF	TGTGCCAGTAGTATAGGGAGAGATACGCAGTATTTT
TRBJ2-1	TRBV7-9	TRBD2	few	CASSSTSGTYNEQFF	TGTGCCAGCAGCTCGACTAGCGGAACCTACAATGAGCAGTTCTTC
TRBJ1-5	TRBV5-1	-	-	CASSLVGGQPQHF	TGCGCCAGCAGCTTGGTAGGAGGCCAGCCCCAGCATTTT
TRBJ1-2	TRBV7-8	TRBD1	-	CASSSRRGQPNGYTF	TGTGCCAGCAGCTCCCGCCGGGGACAGCCTAATGGCTACACCTTC
TRBJ1-1	TRBV3-1/TRBV3-2	TRBD1	-	CASRDREMTEAFF	TGTGCCAGCCGGGACAGGGAGATGACTGAAGCTTTCTTT
TRBJ2-1	TRBV29-1	TRBD2	-	CSVEGGRDNEQFF	TGCAGCGTTGAAGGCGGGAGGGACAATGAGCAGTTCTTC
TRBJ2-5	TRBV29-1	TRBD1	-	CSVLAGGETQYF	TGCAGCGTTCTTGCAGGGGGCGAGACCCAGTACTTC
TRBJ1-1	TRBV28	-	-	CASSTPPNTEAFF	TGTGCCAGCAGCACTCCACCGAACACTGAAGCTTTCTTT
TRBJ1-5	TRBV27	TRBD1	few	CASSLLGWDRGNQPQHF	TGTGCCAGCAGTTTATTGGGGTGGGACAGGGGCAATCAGCCCCAGCATTTT
TRBJ2-5	TRBV7-2	-	-	CASSYGPARETQYF	TGTGCCAGCAGCTACGGCCCCGCCAGGGAGACCCAGTACTTC
TRBJ2-2	TRBV28	-	once	CASSRGGAGELFF	TGTGCCAGCAGCCGCGGTGGAGCCGGGGAGCTGTTTTTT
TRBJ2-1	TRBV6-5	-	-	CASSFLNGLHDEQFF	TGTGCCAGCAGTTTCCTAAATGGACTTCACGATGAGCAGTTCTTC
TRBJ1-1	TRBV5-1	-	-	CASSQQGGRAEAFF	TGCGCCAGCAGCCAGCAAGGGGGGAGGGCTGAAGCTTTCTTT
TRBJ2-7	TRBV5-1	-	-	CASAVLGGYEQYF	TGCGCCAGCGCCGTCCTCGGTGGCTACGAGCAGTACTTC
TRBJ2-3	TRBV7-3	TRBD2	-	CASRRIRGSSGRRGADTQYF	TGTGCCAGCAGGAGAATTAGGGGGTCTAGCGGGAGGCGCGGGGCAGATACGCAGTATTTT
TRBJ1-5	TRBV19	-	once	CASSTGTAQPQHF	TGTGCCAGTAGTACGGGGACTGCTCAACCCCAGCATTTT
TRBJ2-1	TRBV4-2	TRBD2	-	CASSQVVGRLALAGAYNEQFF	TGTGCCAGCAGCCAAGTTGTGGGGCGATTAGCCCTAGCGGGAGCTTATAATGAGCAGTTCTTC